This entry describes one T cell receptor (beta chain). What it binds is unknown. MiXCR was run by TCRdb on the RT-PCR reads, yielding one entry per CDR3 protein. The repertoire holds 500,000 or so distinct CDR3 sequences, 16% seen once, with less than 4% in the top ten. These data originate in a study of response to subunit inactivated influenza vaccine. Study observations and caveats: With each seasonal influenza vaccination, the authors suggested, few new T cells are recruited.

The germline CDR1 and CDR2 sequences are DFQATT and SNEGSKA (reference sequence). CDR3 size: 15 residues. V lost 5 bases to trimming and J lost 9 bases; unmatched junction nucleotides: 9. The chain carries TRBV20-1 and TRBJ2-1; 14 nucleotides line up with TRBD2. This receptor was taken from a man between 50 and 70 years old who received an inactivated influenza vaccine. Material: CD4+ T cells sorted from PBMCs, obtained less than 25 months after vaccination. DNA for the CDR3: TGCAGTGCTTTCGGACTAGCGGGGGGCCCCGGTGAGCAGTTCTTC. Translated, it gives CSAFGLAGGPGEQFF.